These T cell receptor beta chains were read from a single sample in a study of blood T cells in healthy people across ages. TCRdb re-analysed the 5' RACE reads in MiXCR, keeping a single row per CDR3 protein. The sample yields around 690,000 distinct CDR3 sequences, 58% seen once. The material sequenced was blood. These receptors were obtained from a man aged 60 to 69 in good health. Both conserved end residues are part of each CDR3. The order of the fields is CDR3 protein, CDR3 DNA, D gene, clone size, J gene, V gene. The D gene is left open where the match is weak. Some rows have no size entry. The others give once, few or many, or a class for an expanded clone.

CDR3 protein: CASSLFARQGYSPLHF; CDR3 DNA: TGTGCCAGCAGCTTGTTCGCCCGACAGGGCTATTCACCCCTCCACTTT; D gene: TRBD1; clone size: -; J gene: TRBJ1-6; V gene: TRBV5-8
CDR3 protein: CASKQEVGTGNEKLFF; CDR3 DNA: TGCGCCAGCAAGCAGGAGGTGGGGACAGGGAATGAAAAACTGTTTTTT; D gene: TRBD1; clone size: -; J gene: TRBJ1-4; V gene: TRBV5-1
CDR3 protein: CASSLEAYYEQYF; CDR3 DNA: TGCGCCAGCAGCTTGGAGGCCTACTACGAGCAGTACTTC; D gene: -; clone size: few; J gene: TRBJ2-7; V gene: TRBV5-1
CDR3 protein: CASSLGITGGLNTEAFF; CDR3 DNA: TGTGCCAGCAGCTTAGGTATAACCGGGGGTTTGAACACTGAAGCTTTCTTT; D gene: -; clone size: -; J gene: TRBJ1-1; V gene: TRBV7-8
CDR3 protein: CASSQVSSGGEDTQYF; CDR3 DNA: TGCGCCAGCAGCCAAGTATCTAGCGGGGGGGAAGATACGCAGTATTTT; D gene: TRBD2; clone size: -; J gene: TRBJ2-3; V gene: TRBV4-3
CDR3 protein: CASSYLGQGHEQYF; CDR3 DNA: TGTGCCAGCAGTTACCTGGGACAGGGCCACGAGCAGTACTTC; D gene: TRBD1; clone size: -; J gene: TRBJ2-7; V gene: TRBV6-6
CDR3 protein: CASNARRGRETQYF; CDR3 DNA: TGTGCCAGCAACGCCCGGCGGGGCCGTGAGACCCAGTACTTC; D gene: -; clone size: -; J gene: TRBJ2-5; V gene: TRBV6-2/TRBV6-3
CDR3 protein: CASSFQMYNSPLHF; CDR3 DNA: TGTGCCAGCAGTTTTCAGATGTATAATTCACCCCTCCACTTT; D gene: -; clone size: -; J gene: TRBJ1-6; V gene: TRBV27
CDR3 protein: CASSPSIYYEQYF; CDR3 DNA: TGTGCCAGCAGCCCATCGATATACTACGAGCAGTACTTC; D gene: -; clone size: -; J gene: TRBJ2-7; V gene: TRBV9
CDR3 protein: CASSAEGAQYNEQFF; CDR3 DNA: TGTGCCAGCAGCGCCGAGGGGGCGCAGTACAATGAGCAGTTCTTC; D gene: TRBD1; clone size: few; J gene: TRBJ2-1; V gene: TRBV12-3/TRBV12-4
CDR3 protein: CASSPGAGGASYGYTF; CDR3 DNA: TGTGCCAGCAGTCCGGGGGCGGGGGGCGCAAGCTATGGCTACACCTTC; D gene: -; clone size: once; J gene: TRBJ1-2; V gene: TRBV6-6
CDR3 protein: CSASMADYEQYF; CDR3 DNA: TGCAGTGCTAGCATGGCAGACTACGAGCAGTACTTC; D gene: -; clone size: -; J gene: TRBJ2-7; V gene: TRBV20-1
CDR3 protein: CAIRSGNTGELFF; CDR3 DNA: TGTGCCATCCGATCTGGGAACACCGGGGAGCTGTTTTTT; D gene: -; clone size: -; J gene: TRBJ2-2; V gene: TRBV10-3
CDR3 protein: CASSPFPRLAGTSYGQYF; CDR3 DNA: TGTGCCAGCAGCCCTTTCCCCAGGCTAGCGGGGACGTCCTACGGGCAGTACTTC; D gene: TRBD2; clone size: -; J gene: TRBJ2-5; V gene: TRBV7-9
CDR3 protein: CASSTLPGFQETQYF; CDR3 DNA: TGCGCCAGCAGCACCCTTCCGGGTTTTCAAGAGACCCAGTACTTC; D gene: -; clone size: few; J gene: TRBJ2-5; V gene: TRBV5-1
CDR3 protein: CASRGAGTGYNSPLHF; CDR3 DNA: TGTGCCAGCAGGGGTGCCGGGACAGGGTATAATTCACCCCTCCACTTT; D gene: TRBD1; clone size: -; J gene: TRBJ1-6; V gene: TRBV6-6
CDR3 protein: CASSEWTGAQETQYF; CDR3 DNA: TGTGCCAGCAGTGAATGGACAGGGGCCCAAGAGACCCAGTACTTC; D gene: TRBD1; clone size: -; J gene: TRBJ2-5; V gene: TRBV25-1
CDR3 protein: CASSFRGQGNNEQFF; CDR3 DNA: TGTGCCAGCAGCTTTAGAGGACAGGGGAACAATGAGCAGTTCTTC; D gene: TRBD1; clone size: few; J gene: TRBJ2-1; V gene: TRBV5-5
CDR3 protein: CSVEGIGGTGTYNEQFF; CDR3 DNA: TGCAGCGTTGAAGGGATAGGGGGGACAGGGACTTACAATGAGCAGTTCTTC; D gene: TRBD1; clone size: -; J gene: TRBJ2-1; V gene: TRBV29-1
CDR3 protein: CASSHREEVSTDTQYF; CDR3 DNA: TGTGCCAGCAGTCACAGGGAAGAGGTTAGCACAGATACGCAGTATTTT; D gene: -; clone size: -; J gene: TRBJ2-3; V gene: TRBV21-1
CDR3 protein: CASSSERTGRTEAFF; CDR3 DNA: TGTGCCAGCAGCTCCGAGAGGACAGGGAGGACTGAAGCTTTCTTT; D gene: TRBD1; clone size: -; J gene: TRBJ1-1; V gene: TRBV7-9
CDR3 protein: CSAEKADNSRETQYF; CDR3 DNA: TGCAGTGCTGAAAAGGCAGATAACTCCCGTGAGACCCAGTACTTC; D gene: -; clone size: -; J gene: TRBJ2-5; V gene: TRBV20-1
CDR3 protein: CASSRRGVPGTQYF; CDR3 DNA: TGTGCCAGCAGCCGCCGGGGCGTCCCTGGGACGCAGTATTTT; D gene: -; clone size: -; J gene: TRBJ2-3; V gene: TRBV6-5
CDR3 protein: CAISGSGANTEAFF; CDR3 DNA: TGTGCCATCAGTGGTTCGGGGGCTAACACTGAAGCTTTCTTT; D gene: -; clone size: -; J gene: TRBJ1-1; V gene: TRBV10-3
CDR3 protein: CSVGQGSGNEQFF; CDR3 DNA: TGCAGCGTTGGACAGGGTTCGGGGAATGAGCAGTTCTTC; D gene: TRBD1; clone size: few; J gene: TRBJ2-1; V gene: TRBV29-1
CDR3 protein: CASSQQVAKNIQYF; CDR3 DNA: TGTGCCAGCAGTCAACAGGTAGCCAAAAACATTCAGTACTTC; D gene: -; clone size: -; J gene: TRBJ2-4; V gene: TRBV5-6
CDR3 protein: CSARDPGRSYNSPLHF; CDR3 DNA: TGCAGTGCTAGAGACCCCGGACGGAGCTATAATTCACCCCTCCACTTT; D gene: -; clone size: few; J gene: TRBJ1-6; V gene: TRBV20-1
CDR3 protein: CASSLPGVSYEQYF; CDR3 DNA: TGCGCCAGCAGCTTGCCGGGTGTCTCCTACGAGCAGTACTTC; D gene: -; clone size: -; J gene: TRBJ2-7; V gene: TRBV5-1
CDR3 protein: CASSLDAAGRQETQYF; CDR3 DNA: TGCGCCAGCAGCTTGGATGCAGCGGGGCGCCAAGAGACCCAGTACTTC; D gene: TRBD2; clone size: few; J gene: TRBJ2-5; V gene: TRBV5-1
CDR3 protein: CASRPSGGASEQFF; CDR3 DNA: TGTGCCAGCAGACCTAGCGGGGGGGCCTCCGAGCAGTTCTTC; D gene: TRBD2; clone size: -; J gene: TRBJ2-1; V gene: TRBV6-6
CDR3 protein: CSELGRNNEQFF; CDR3 DNA: TGCAGTGAGCTGGGCAGAAACAATGAGCAGTTCTTC; D gene: -; clone size: -; J gene: TRBJ2-1; V gene: TRBV20-1
CDR3 protein: CASKGPLQETQYF; CDR3 DNA: TGTGCCAGCAAGGGGCCCCTTCAAGAGACCCAGTACTTC; D gene: -; clone size: -; J gene: TRBJ2-5; V gene: TRBV6-2/TRBV6-3
CDR3 protein: CASSATGYQETQYF; CDR3 DNA: TGTGCCAGCAGCGCCACAGGGTACCAAGAGACCCAGTACTTC; D gene: -; clone size: -; J gene: TRBJ2-5; V gene: TRBV5-5
CDR3 protein: CAISSPHNEQFF; CDR3 DNA: TGTGCCATCAGCAGCCCCCACAATGAGCAGTTCTTC; D gene: -; clone size: few; J gene: TRBJ2-1; V gene: TRBV10-3
CDR3 protein: CAISDTGTSIHEQYF; CDR3 DNA: TGTGCCATCAGTGATACCGGGACTAGTATACACGAGCAGTACTTC; D gene: TRBD2; clone size: few; J gene: TRBJ2-7; V gene: TRBV10-3
CDR3 protein: CASSLAEGQVAKNIQYF; CDR3 DNA: TGCGCCAGCAGCTTGGCCGAAGGGCAGGTAGCCAAAAACATTCAGTACTTC; D gene: -; clone size: -; J gene: TRBJ2-4; V gene: TRBV5-1
CDR3 protein: CSVGTRRDYNEQFF; CDR3 DNA: TGCAGCGTGGGAACTAGGCGGGACTACAATGAGCAGTTCTTC; D gene: -; clone size: -; J gene: TRBJ2-1; V gene: TRBV29-1
CDR3 protein: CASGPEEYEQYF; CDR3 DNA: TGTGCCAGCGGCCCGGAGGAATACGAGCAGTACTTC; D gene: -; clone size: few; J gene: TRBJ2-7; V gene: TRBV2
CDR3 protein: CSADPGEGYEQYF; CDR3 DNA: TGCAGTGCTGACCCCGGAGAGGGCTACGAGCAGTACTTC; D gene: -; clone size: few; J gene: TRBJ2-7; V gene: TRBV20-1
CDR3 protein: CASSQDRGGEKLFF; CDR3 DNA: TGTGCCAGCAGCCAGGACAGGGGCGGTGAAAAACTGTTTTTT; D gene: TRBD1; clone size: -; J gene: TRBJ1-4; V gene: TRBV7-6
CDR3 protein: CSSSGVQETQYF; CDR3 DNA: TGCAGCTCTTCCGGGGTACAGGAGACCCAGTACTTC; D gene: -; clone size: -; J gene: TRBJ2-5; V gene: TRBV29-1
CDR3 protein: CASSQSGTVYGYTF; CDR3 DNA: TGCGCCAGCAGCCAATCCGGGACAGTTTATGGCTACACCTTC; D gene: TRBD1; clone size: -; J gene: TRBJ1-2; V gene: TRBV4-1
CDR3 protein: CASSYLADYNEQFF; CDR3 DNA: TGTGCCAGCAGTTACCTAGCGGACTACAATGAGCAGTTCTTC; D gene: TRBD2; clone size: few; J gene: TRBJ2-1; V gene: TRBV6-5
CDR3 protein: CASSPIPNEQFF; CDR3 DNA: TGTGCCAGCAGCCCAATCCCCAATGAGCAGTTCTTC; D gene: -; clone size: -; J gene: TRBJ2-1; V gene: TRBV11-2
CDR3 protein: CASSHGGPQRGGELFF; CDR3 DNA: TGCGCCAGCAGCCACGGCGGGCCACAACGTGGAGGGGAGCTGTTTTTT; D gene: -; clone size: -; J gene: TRBJ2-2; V gene: TRBV4-1
CDR3 protein: CASTRGMTGGYEQYF; CDR3 DNA: TGTGCCAGCACCCGTGGTATGACGGGTGGCTACGAGCAGTACTTC; D gene: -; clone size: -; J gene: TRBJ2-7; V gene: TRBV7-8
CDR3 protein: CASSKGTAGYGYGYTF; CDR3 DNA: TGTGCCAGCAGTAAGGGGACAGCGGGGTATGGGTATGGCTACACCTTC; D gene: TRBD1; clone size: -; J gene: TRBJ1-2; V gene: TRBV6-5
CDR3 protein: CASSSQGFASGANVLTF; CDR3 DNA: TGTGCCAGCAGTTCACAGGGATTTGCCTCTGGGGCCAACGTCCTGACTTTC; D gene: -; clone size: few; J gene: TRBJ2-6; V gene: TRBV27
CDR3 protein: CASSLGQGGCTEAFF; CDR3 DNA: TGCGCCAGCAGCTTGGGGCAAGGGGGCTGCACTGAAGCTTTCTTT; D gene: TRBD1; clone size: -; J gene: TRBJ1-1; V gene: TRBV5-1
CDR3 protein: CASRDTGYGGYTF; CDR3 DNA: TGTGCCAGCAGGGATACAGGGTATGGCGGCTACACCTTC; D gene: -; clone size: -; J gene: TRBJ1-2; V gene: TRBV28
CDR3 protein: CASNTYGGITSEAFF; CDR3 DNA: TGTGCCAGCAATACCTATGGTGGGATAACCTCTGAAGCTTTCTTT; D gene: -; clone size: -; J gene: TRBJ1-1; V gene: TRBV6-1
CDR3 protein: CASSLLPGQGRVHNEQFF; CDR3 DNA: TGTGCCAGTAGTTTACTGCCGGGACAGGGGCGGGTTCACAATGAGCAGTTCTTC; D gene: TRBD1; clone size: few; J gene: TRBJ2-1; V gene: TRBV27
CDR3 protein: CASSLRGSGGHQETQYF; CDR3 DNA: TGTGCCAGCAGCTTAAGGGGTAGCGGGGGACATCAAGAGACCCAGTACTTC; D gene: TRBD2; clone size: -; J gene: TRBJ2-5; V gene: TRBV7-8
CDR3 protein: CSARADTGGDTEAFF; CDR3 DNA: TGCAGTGCTAGAGCCGATACAGGGGGCGACACTGAAGCTTTCTTT; D gene: TRBD1; clone size: -; J gene: TRBJ1-1; V gene: TRBV20-1
CDR3 protein: CASRPDYWGNIQYF; CDR3 DNA: TGTGCCAGCAGACCGGACTATTGGGGGAACATTCAGTACTTC; D gene: -; clone size: -; J gene: TRBJ2-4; V gene: TRBV6-5
CDR3 protein: CASSFGTGGLGETQYF; CDR3 DNA: TGTGCCAGCAGTTTCGGGACAGGGGGCTTGGGAGAGACCCAGTACTTC; D gene: TRBD1; clone size: few; J gene: TRBJ2-5; V gene: TRBV12-3/TRBV12-4
CDR3 protein: CASSLGPSAYNEQYF; CDR3 DNA: TGTGCCAGCAGTTTAGGTCCTAGTGCCTACAATGAGCAGTACTTC; D gene: -; clone size: -; J gene: TRBJ2-7; V gene: TRBV2
CDR3 protein: CASSPSTSGGGYYNEQFF; CDR3 DNA: TGTGCCAGCAGCCCTTCCACTAGCGGGGGTGGGTACTACAATGAGCAGTTCTTC; D gene: TRBD2; clone size: -; J gene: TRBJ2-1; V gene: TRBV3-1